The 8 T cell receptor beta chains given below trace back to one sample, sequenced in a study of T cell responses to AZD1222 COVID-19 vaccine (dated by TCRdb to 2020 to 2023). Library preparation was by the immunoSEQ multiplex PCR assay. Sourced from immuneACCESS, this table was stored by TCRdb with only in-frame sequences that have V and J called. A share of the clones is absent; for the studies checked, an unresolved V gene accounts for under half, and the remainder has no known explanation. Recorded for this sample are some 110,000 clones; more than 85% of them occurred a single time. Around 5% of the sample rests with the top ten. Explained via the paper, the time point label denotes: baseline before first vaccination. The sample consisted of peripheral blood, taken on day 0 of AZD1222 vaccination. The receptors were gathered from an adult in good health.

The chain combines TRBV19 with TRBJ2-4; 8 bases are shared with TRBD1. The CDR3 runs to 13 residues. V trimming: 6 bases; J trimming: 8 bases; junction bases outside the gene matches: 6. Germline V gives CDR1 LNHDA, CDR2 SQIVND (reference sequence). CDR3 residues: CASRGQGADIQYF. CDR3 nucleotides: TGTGCCAGTAGGGGGCAGGGGGCTGACATTCAGTACTTC. Full variable domain (outside the CDR3, taken from reference TRBV19 and TRBJ2-4): DGGITQSPKYLFRKEGQNVTLSCEQNLNHDAMYWYRQDPGQGLRLIYYSQIVNDFQKGDIAEGYSVSREKKESFPLTVTSAQKNPTAFYLCASRGQGADIQYFGAGTRLSVL.

The gene calls are TRBV25-1 and TRBJ2-7, with D perhaps given as TRBD1 or TRBD2 (5 bases each). The CDR3 runs to 13 residues. V lost 4 bases to trimming and J lost 2 bases, with 9 bases between them. The germline CDR1 and CDR2 sequences are MGHDK and SYGVNS. The CDR3 DNA is TGTGCCAGCAGTGGGGACGGAACCTACGAGCAGTACTTC. It codes for CASSGDGTYEQYF.

This chain links TRBV5-4 with TRBJ2-2; 13 bases are shared with TRBD2. Germline trimming cut 4 bases from V and 7 bases from J; bases unmatched to any gene: 7. Germline values: CDR1 SGHNT, CDR2 YYREEE (reference sequence). The CDR3 runs 16 residues. The CDR3 bases are TGTGCCAGCAGCACTCGGACTAGCGGGAGTGGCGGGGAGCTGTTTTTT. Translated, it gives CASSTRTSGSGGELFF.

This CDR3 is CASSTTGAITGELFF. CDR3 in DNA: TGTGCCAGCAGTACAACAGGGGCGATAACCGGGGAGCTGTTTTTT. The V gene is TRBV6-5, the J gene TRBJ2-2, with 7 bases fitting TRBD1. Unmatched junction bases numbered 8, after V lost 5 bases and J lost 5 bases. Per germline, CDR1 MNHEY and CDR2 SVGAGI. There are 15 residues in the CDR3.

The chain couples TRBV5-5 to TRBJ2-5; D gene uncertain. The ends were cut back, 1 base at V and 5 bases at J, with 9 bases in the middle. This CDR3 spans 13 amino acids. Germline CDR1 reads SGHKS; CDR2 reads YYEKEE (reference sequence). CDR3 sequence (DNA): TGTGCCAGCAGCTTGCTCCAGGTGGAGACCCAGTACTTC. Protein sequence: CASSLLQVETQYF.

The chain joins TRBV6-5 to TRBJ1-2; 10 positions agree with TRBD1. Germline V gene lookup returns CDR1 MNHEY and CDR2 SVGAGI. The CDR3 totals 15 residues. V lost 6 bases and J lost 8; bases outside the gene matches: 12. The CDR3 is CASRVDRGPAGGYTF. DNA for the CDR3: TGTGCCAGCAGAGTCGACAGGGGGCCCGCGGGAGGCTACACCTTC.

This chain uses TRBV19 with TRBJ2-1, with TRBD2 matching 12 bases. The germline gives CDR1 LNHDA, CDR2 SQIVND (reference sequence). This CDR3 is built from 17 residues. V lost 1 base, J lost 5 bases, and 6 bases stayed unmatched. CDR3 nucleotide sequence: TGTGCCAGTAGTATAGGTCTAGGACTAGCGGGGAACAATGAGCAGTTCTTC. This sequence encodes CASSIGLGLAGNNEQFF.

The rearrangement uses TRBV5-5 and TRBJ2-3, with TRBD2 identical over 12 bases. Germline assignment: CDR1 SGHKS and CDR2 YYEKEE (reference sequence). After removal of 4 bases from V and 0 bases from J, the junction contained 12 bases not matched to a gene. The CDR3 loop spans 19 amino acids. Written as DNA, the CDR3 is TGTGCCAGCAGCAGGAGCCTAGCGGGAGGGGAATGGAGCACAGATACGCAGTATTTT. Translated, it gives CASSRSLAGGEWSTDTQYF.